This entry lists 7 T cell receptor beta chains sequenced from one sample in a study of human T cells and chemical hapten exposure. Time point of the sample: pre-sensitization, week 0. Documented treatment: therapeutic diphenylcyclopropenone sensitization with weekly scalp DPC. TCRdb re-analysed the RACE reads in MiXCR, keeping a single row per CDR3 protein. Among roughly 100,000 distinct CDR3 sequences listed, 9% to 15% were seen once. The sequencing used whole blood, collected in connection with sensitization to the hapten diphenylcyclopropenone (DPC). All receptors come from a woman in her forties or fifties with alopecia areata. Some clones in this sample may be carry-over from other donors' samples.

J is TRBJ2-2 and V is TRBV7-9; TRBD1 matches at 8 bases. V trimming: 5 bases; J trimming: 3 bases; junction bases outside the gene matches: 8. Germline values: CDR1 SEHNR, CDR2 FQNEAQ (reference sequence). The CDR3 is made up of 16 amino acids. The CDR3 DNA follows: TGTGCCAGCAGCCCCTACGGACAGGGACACACCGGGGAGCTGTTTTTT. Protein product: CASSPYGQGHTGELFF.

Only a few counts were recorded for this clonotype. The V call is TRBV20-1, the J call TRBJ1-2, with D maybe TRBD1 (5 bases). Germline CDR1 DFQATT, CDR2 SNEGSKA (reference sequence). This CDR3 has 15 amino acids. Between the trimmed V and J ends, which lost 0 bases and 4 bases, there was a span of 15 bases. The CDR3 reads CSARDGEGDRYGYTF. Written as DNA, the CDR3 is TGCAGTGCTAGAGATGGAGAAGGGGATCGCTATGGCTACACCTTC.

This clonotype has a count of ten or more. The CDR3 region is CASSVPTSYEQYF. The CDR3 DNA follows: TGTGCCAGCAGTGTTCCGACTAGCTACGAGCAGTACTTC. J is TRBJ2-7 and V is TRBV6-5; D is perhaps TRBD2 (6 bases). Germline lookup yields CDR1 MNHEY and CDR2 SVGAGI. The length of the CDR3 is 13 residues. V dropped 5 bases and J dropped 3 bases, with 11 bases sitting between them.

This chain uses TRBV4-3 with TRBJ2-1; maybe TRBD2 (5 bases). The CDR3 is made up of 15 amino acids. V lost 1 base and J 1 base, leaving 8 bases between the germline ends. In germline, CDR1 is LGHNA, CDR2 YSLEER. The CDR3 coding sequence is TGCGCCAGCAGCCAAGTTTCGGGGTCCTACAATGAGCAGTTCTTC. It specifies CASSQVSGSYNEQFF.

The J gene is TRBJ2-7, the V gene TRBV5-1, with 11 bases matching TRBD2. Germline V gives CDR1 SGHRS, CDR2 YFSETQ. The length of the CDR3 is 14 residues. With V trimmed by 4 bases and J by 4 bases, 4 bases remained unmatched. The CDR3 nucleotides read TGCGCCAGCAGCCCGGGACTAGCGGATTACGAGCAGTACTTC. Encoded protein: CASSPGLADYEQYF. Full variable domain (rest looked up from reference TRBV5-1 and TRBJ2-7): KAGVTQTPRYLIKTRGQQVTLSCSPISGHRSVSWYQQTPGQGLQFLFEYFSETQRNKGNFPGRFSGRQFSNSRSEMNVSTLELGDSALYLCASSPGLADYEQYFGPGTRLTVT.

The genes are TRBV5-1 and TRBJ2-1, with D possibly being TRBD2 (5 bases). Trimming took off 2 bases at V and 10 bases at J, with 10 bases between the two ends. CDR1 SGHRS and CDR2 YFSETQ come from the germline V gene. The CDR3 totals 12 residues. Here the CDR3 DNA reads TGCGCCAGCAGCTTTTCTCGGGAAGAGCAGTTCTTC. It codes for CASSFSREEQFF.

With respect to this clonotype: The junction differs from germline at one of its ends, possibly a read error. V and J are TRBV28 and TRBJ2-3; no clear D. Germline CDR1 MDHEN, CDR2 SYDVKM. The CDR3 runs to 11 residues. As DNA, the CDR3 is TGTGCCAGCAGTTCTACAGAGACGCAGTATTTT. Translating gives CASSSTETQYF.